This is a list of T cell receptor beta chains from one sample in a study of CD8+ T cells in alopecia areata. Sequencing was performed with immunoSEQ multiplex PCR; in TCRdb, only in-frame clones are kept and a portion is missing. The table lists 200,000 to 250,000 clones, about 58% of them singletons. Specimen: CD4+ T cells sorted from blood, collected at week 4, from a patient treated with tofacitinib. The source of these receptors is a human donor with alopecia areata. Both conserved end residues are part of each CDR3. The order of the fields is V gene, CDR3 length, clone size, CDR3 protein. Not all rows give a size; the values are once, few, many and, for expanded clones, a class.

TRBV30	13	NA	CAWSLAGSSEQYF
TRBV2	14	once	CASSETTGGYGYTF
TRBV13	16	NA	CASSPPTSGGANEQFF
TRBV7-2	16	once	CASSLGRFSHYYEQYF
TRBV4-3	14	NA	CASSQERGVEKLFF
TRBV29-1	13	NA	CSVGGTVTDTQYF
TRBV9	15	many	CASSVAGGSTDTQYF
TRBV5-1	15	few	CASSLRGTKTDTQYF
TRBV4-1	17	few	CASSQAPIGRISYEQYF
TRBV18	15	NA	CASSPDEDRRNGYTF
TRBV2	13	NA	CASSVVGSGELFF
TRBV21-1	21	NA	CASSKELKDPWGSLVHQPQHF
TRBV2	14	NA	CASRADSFSGELFF
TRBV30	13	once	CAWSVRENSPLHF
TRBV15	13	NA	CATSRLLDTEAFF
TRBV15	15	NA	CATSRGGRDNEKLFF
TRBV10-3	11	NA	CAISVDRLYTF
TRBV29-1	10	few	CSVVGGEQYF
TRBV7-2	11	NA	CASGTSYEQYF
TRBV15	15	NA	CATSKGSGAPETQYF
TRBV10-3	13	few	CAITGVGAGELFF
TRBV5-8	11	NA	CASGVGTEAFF
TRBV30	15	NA	CAWSPGLSGGDEQFF
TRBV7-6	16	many	CASSLTGLAGDNEQFF
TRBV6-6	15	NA	CASRPGTGNNYGYTF
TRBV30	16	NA	CAWTPRTVTNTGELFF
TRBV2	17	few	CASSEGASEVSSYEQYF
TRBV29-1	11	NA	CSVWGQETQYF
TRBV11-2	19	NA	CASSLDLKQGLLGANVLTF
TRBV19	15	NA	CASSGRPQGNEKLFF
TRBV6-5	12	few	CAFSWALYGYTF
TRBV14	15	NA	CASSPGQVKNEKLFF
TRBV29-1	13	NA	CSSVGRLYTEAFF
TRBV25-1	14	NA	CASSVGGVNTEAFF
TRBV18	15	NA	CASSPSGQGHTEAFF
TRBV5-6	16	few	CASSLDRQGYTDTQYF
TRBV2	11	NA	CASSFEQTQYF
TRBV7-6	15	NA	CASSLLSVNRDEQFF
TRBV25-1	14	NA	CASSESVRGYGYTF
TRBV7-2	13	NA	CASSPEVADTQYF
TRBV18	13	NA	CASSPGANYEQYF